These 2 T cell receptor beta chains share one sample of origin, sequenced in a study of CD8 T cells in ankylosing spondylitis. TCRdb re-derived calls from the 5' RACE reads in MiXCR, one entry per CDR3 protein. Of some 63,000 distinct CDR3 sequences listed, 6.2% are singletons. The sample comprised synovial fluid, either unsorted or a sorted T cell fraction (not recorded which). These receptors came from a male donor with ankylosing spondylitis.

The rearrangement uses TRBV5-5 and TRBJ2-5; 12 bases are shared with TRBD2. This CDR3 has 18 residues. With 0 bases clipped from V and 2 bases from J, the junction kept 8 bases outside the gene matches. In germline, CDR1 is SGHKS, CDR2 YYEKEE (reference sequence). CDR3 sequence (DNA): TGTGCCAGCAGCTTGGCCAGGCTAGCGGGAGGGTGGCAAGAGACCCAGTACTTC. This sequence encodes CASSLARLAGGWQETQYF.

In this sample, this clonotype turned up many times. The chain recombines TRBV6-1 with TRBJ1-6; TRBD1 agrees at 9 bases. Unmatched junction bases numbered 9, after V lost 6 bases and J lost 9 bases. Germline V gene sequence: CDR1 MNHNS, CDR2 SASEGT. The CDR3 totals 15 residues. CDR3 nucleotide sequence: TGTGCCAGCAGCCACAGGGGGCGAAGTAGTTCACCCCTCCACTTT. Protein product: CASSHRGRSSSPLHF.